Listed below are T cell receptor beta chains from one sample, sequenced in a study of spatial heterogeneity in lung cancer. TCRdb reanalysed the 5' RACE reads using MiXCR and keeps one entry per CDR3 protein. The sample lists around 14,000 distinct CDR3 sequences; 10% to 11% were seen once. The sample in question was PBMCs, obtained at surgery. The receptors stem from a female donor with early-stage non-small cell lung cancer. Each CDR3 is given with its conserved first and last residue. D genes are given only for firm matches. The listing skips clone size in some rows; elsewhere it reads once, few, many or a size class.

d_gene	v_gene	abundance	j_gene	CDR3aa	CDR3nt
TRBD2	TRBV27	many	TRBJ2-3	CASRLAGFLPTDTQYF	TGTGCCAGTAGGCTAGCGGGGTTTCTACCCACAGATACGCAGTATTTT
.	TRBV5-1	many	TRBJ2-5	CASSRVQETQYF	TGCGCCAGCTCCAGGGTCCAAGAGACCCAGTACTTC
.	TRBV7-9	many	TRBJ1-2	CASSSSDVTNYGYTF	TGTGCCAGCAGCTCGTCGGACGTCACTAACTATGGCTACACCTTC
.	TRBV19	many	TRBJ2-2	CASSIDVDWSTPGELFF	TGTGCCAGTAGTATAGATGTGGACTGGTCCACCCCCGGGGAGCTGTTTTTT
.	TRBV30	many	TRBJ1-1	CAWSEAGHTEAFF	TGTGCCTGGAGTGAGGCTGGGCACACTGAAGCTTTCTTT
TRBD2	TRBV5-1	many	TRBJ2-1	CASSGGLAGGRFF	TGCGCCAGCAGCGGCGGACTAGCGGGGGGTCGGTTCTTC
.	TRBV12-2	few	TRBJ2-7	CASRLGWQVEDEQYF	TGTGCAAGTCGCTTAGGATGGCAGGTTGAAGACGAGCAGTACTTC
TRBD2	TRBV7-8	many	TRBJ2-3	CASSSVRGVKDTQYF	TGTGCCAGCAGCTCGGTGCGGGGGGTTAAAGATACGCAGTATTTT
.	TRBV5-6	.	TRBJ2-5	CASSQEQGETQYF	TGTGCCAGCAGCCAAGAACAGGGAGAGACCCAGTACTTC
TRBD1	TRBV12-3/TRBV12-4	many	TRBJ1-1	CASSPATGKTTEAFF	TGTGCCAGCAGTCCCGCGACAGGGAAGACCACTGAAGCTTTCTTT
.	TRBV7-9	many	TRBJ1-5	CASSPSPKLDSHQPQHF	TGTGCCAGCAGCCCAAGTCCCAAACTGGACAGTCATCAGCCCCAGCATTTT
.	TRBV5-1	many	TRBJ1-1	CASSLLTDTEAFF	TGCGCCAGCAGCTTGTTGACCGACACTGAAGCTTTCTTT
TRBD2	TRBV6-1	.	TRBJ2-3	CASSGLAGSTDTQYF	TGTGCCAGCAGTGGACTAGCGGGGAGCACAGATACGCAGTATTTT
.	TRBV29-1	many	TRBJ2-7	CSFTTGIYEQYF	TGCAGCTTTACTACCGGAATCTACGAGCAGTACTTC
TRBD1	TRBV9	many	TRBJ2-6	CASSVTGAGANVLTF	TGTGCCAGCAGCGTCACAGGGGCTGGGGCCAACGTCCTGACTTTC
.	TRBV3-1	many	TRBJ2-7	CASSLSSLGGGAYMDF	TGTGCCAGCAGCCTATCCTCCCTGGGCGGAGGGGCATACATGGACTTC
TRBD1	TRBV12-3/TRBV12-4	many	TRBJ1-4	CASSPQTGGYEKLFF	TGTGCCAGCAGCCCTCAAACAGGGGGATACGAAAAACTGTTTTTT
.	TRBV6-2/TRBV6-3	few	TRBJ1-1	CASSYSENTEAFF	TGTGCCAGCAGTTACTCAGAAAACACTGAAGCTTTCTTT
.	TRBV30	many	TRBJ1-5	CAWSDGGNQPQHF	TGTGCCTGGTCCGACGGTGGCAATCAGCCCCAGCATTTT
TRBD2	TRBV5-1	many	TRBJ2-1	CASLSGGQDEQFF	TGCGCCAGCTTGAGCGGGGGGCAGGATGAGCAGTTCTTC
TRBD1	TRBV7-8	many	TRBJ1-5	CASSQRRDRGGNQPQHF	TGTGCCAGCAGCCAGAGACGGGACAGGGGCGGCAATCAGCCCCAGCATTTT
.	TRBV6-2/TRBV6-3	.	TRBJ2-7	CASSTTATYEQYF	TGTGCCAGCAGTACGACGGCCACCTACGAGCAGTACTTC
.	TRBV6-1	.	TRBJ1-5	CASGVEGGGNQPQHF	TGTGCCAGCGGGGTAGAGGGAGGGGGCAATCAGCCCCAGCATTTT
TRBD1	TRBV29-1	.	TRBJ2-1	CSVGQGAGEQFF	TGCAGCGTAGGACAGGGGGCAGGGGAGCAGTTCTTC
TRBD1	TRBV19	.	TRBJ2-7	CATWDRGSEQYF	TGTGCCACCTGGGACAGGGGAAGCGAGCAGTACTTC
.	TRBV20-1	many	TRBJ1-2	CSANRDGYTF	TGCAGTGCCAACAGGGATGGCTACACCTTC
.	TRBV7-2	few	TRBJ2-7	CASSLVGDHEQYF	TGTGCCAGCAGCTTAGTGGGGGACCACGAGCAGTACTTC
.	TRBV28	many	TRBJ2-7	CASSAPRAPYEQYF	TGTGCCAGCAGTGCCCCAAGGGCCCCCTACGAGCAGTACTTC
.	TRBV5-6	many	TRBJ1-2	CASSARLGLQGPYGYTF	TGTGCCAGCAGCGCCAGACTAGGTTTACAGGGCCCCTATGGCTACACCTTC
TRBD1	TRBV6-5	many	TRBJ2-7	CASSYSGTGRYEQYF	TGTGCCAGCAGTTACTCTGGGACAGGGCGCTACGAGCAGTACTTC
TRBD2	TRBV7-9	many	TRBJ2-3	CASSLTTSGTDTQYF	TGTGCCAGCAGCTTAACGACTAGCGGGACAGATACGCAGTATTTT
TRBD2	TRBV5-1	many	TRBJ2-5	CASSTLTSGGAGETQYF	TGCGCCAGCAGCACGCTGACTAGCGGGGGGGCCGGAGAGACCCAGTACTTC
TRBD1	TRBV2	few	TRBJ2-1	CATSGQGGYNEQFF	TGTGCCACCTCCGGACAGGGAGGCTACAATGAGCAGTTCTTC
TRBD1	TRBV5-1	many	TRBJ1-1	CASSFGTGRSSTEAFF	TGCGCCAGCAGCTTTGGGACAGGGAGGTCGAGCACTGAAGCTTTCTTT
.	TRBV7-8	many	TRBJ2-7	CASSLERGFSYEQYF	TGTGCCAGCAGCTTAGAACGGGGCTTCTCCTACGAGCAGTACTTC
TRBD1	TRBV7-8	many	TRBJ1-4	CASSFQGGEKLFF	TGTGCCAGCAGCTTTCAGGGGGGTGAAAAACTGTTTTTT
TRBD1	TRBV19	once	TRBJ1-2	CASSIWIDRGRRGYTF	TGTGCCAGTAGTATATGGATAGACAGGGGGCGGCGTGGCTACACCTTC
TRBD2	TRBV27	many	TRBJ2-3	CATHDIGRGRRDTQYF	TGTGCTACCCACGATATAGGGCGGGGGAGACGCGATACGCAGTATTTT
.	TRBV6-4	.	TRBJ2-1	CASSDNSYNEQFF	TGTGCCAGCAGTGACAACTCCTACAATGAGCAGTTCTTC
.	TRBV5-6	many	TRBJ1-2	CASSLGKNGYTF	TGTGCCAGCAGCTTGGGTAAAAATGGCTACACCTTC
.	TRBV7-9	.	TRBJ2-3	CASSFGDTQYF	TGTGCCAGCAGCTTTGGGGATACGCAGTATTTT
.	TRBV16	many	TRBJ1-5	CASSPTGGGNQPQHF	TGTGCCAGCAGCCCTACAGGTGGTGGCAATCAGCCCCAGCATTTT
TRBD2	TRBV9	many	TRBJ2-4	CASSSGGAEGGNIQYF	TGTGCCAGCAGCTCCGGGGGGGCTGAAGGAGGGAACATTCAGTACTTC
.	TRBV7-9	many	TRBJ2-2	CASSGQGVANTGELFF	TGTGCCAGCAGCGGTCAGGGTGTGGCGAACACCGGGGAGCTGTTTTTT
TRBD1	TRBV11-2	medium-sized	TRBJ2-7	CASSSPSGGASYEQYF	TGTGCCAGCAGCAGCCCGTCAGGGGGCGCTTCCTACGAGCAGTACTTC
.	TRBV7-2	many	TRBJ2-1	CASSLGPSNNEQFF	TGTGCCAGCAGCTTAGGCCCGTCTAACAATGAGCAGTTCTTC
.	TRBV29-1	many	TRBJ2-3	CSVGTRYNAMDTQYF	TGCAGCGTTGGAACCCGGTATAATGCTATGGATACGCAGTATTTT
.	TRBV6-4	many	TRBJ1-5	CASLWRGGGNQPQHF	TGTGCCAGCCTGTGGCGTGGGGGAGGCAATCAGCCCCAGCATTTT
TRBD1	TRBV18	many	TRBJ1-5	CASSPLGQGYQPQHF	TGTGCCAGCTCACCACTCGGACAGGGGTATCAGCCCCAGCATTTT
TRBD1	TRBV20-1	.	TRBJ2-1	CSARQGVVGSYNEQFF	TGCAGTGCTAGACAGGGGGTCGTGGGCTCCTACAATGAGCAGTTCTTC
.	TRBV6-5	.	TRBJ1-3	CASSYSGNSGNTIYF	TGTGCCAGCAGTTACTCGGGGAACTCTGGAAACACCATATATTTT